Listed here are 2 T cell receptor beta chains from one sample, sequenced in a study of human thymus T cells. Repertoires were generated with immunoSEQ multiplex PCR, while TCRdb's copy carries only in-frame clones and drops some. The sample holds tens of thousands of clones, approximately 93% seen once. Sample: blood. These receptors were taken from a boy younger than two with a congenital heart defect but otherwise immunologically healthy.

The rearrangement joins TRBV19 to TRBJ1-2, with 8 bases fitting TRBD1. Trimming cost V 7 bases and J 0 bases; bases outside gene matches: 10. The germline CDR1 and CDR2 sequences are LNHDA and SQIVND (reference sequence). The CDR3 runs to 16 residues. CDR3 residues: CASKSLRTGTNYGYTF. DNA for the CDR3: TGTGCCAGTAAATCCTTACGGACAGGGACTAACTATGGCTACACCTTC.

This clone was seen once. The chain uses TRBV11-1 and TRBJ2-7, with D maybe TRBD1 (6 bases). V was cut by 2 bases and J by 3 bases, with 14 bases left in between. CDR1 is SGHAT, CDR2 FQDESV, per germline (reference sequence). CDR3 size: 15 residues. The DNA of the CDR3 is TGTGCCAGCAGCTTATTCCCGGGACAAAACTACGAGCAGTACTTC. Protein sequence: CASSLFPGQNYEQYF.